The clone carrying this T cell receptor (beta chain) turned up a few times. This sample is part of a study of control samples from healthy donors and cancer patients. Per the germline V gene, CDR1 is ENHRY and CDR2 is SYGVKD. The V end was cut by 2 bases, the J end by 4 bases, with 8 bases between. The CDR3 is 13 amino acids. Assay used: immunoSEQ multiplex PCR; TCRdb lists only in-frame clones, some missing. Among approximately 15,000 clones listed, about 89% were seen once. This TCR was recovered from a woman in her 70s with colorectal cancer. The rearrangement joins TRBV10-3 to TRBJ1-2; D ambiguous. Sequencing was done on a sample of PBMCs. DNA of the CDR3: TGTGCCATCAGTGAGAAGGGCGGCTATGGCTACACCTTC. Translating it yields CAISEKGGYGYTF.